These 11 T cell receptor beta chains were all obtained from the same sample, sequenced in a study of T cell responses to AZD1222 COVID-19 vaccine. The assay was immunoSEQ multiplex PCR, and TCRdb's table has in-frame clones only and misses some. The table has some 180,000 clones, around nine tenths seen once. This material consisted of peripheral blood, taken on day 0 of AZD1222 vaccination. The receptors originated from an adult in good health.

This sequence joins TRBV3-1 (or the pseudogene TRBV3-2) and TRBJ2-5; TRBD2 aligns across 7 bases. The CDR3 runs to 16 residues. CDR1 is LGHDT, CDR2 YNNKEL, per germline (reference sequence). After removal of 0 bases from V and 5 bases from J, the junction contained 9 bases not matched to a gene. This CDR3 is CASSQDQGGSSETQYF. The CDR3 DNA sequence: TGTGCCAGCAGCCAAGATCAAGGCGGGAGTAGTGAGACCCAGTACTTC.

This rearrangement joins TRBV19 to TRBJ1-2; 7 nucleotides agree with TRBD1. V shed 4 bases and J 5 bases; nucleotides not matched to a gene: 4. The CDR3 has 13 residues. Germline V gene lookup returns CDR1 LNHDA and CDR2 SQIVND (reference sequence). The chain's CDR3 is CASSTNRGYGYTF. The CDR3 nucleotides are TGTGCCAGTAGTACTAACAGGGGTTATGGCTACACCTTC.

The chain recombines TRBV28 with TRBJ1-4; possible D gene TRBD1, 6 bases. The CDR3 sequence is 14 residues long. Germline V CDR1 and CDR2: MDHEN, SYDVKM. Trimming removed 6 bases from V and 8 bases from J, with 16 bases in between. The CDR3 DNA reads TGTGCCAGCAGCTTTGGGGGCAGCAAGGAAAAACTGTTTTTT. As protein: CASSFGGSKEKLFF.

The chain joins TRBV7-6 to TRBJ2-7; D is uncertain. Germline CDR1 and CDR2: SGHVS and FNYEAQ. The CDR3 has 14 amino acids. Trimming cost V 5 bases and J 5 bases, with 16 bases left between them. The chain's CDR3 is CASSRPSVPDEQYF. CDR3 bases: TGTGCCAGCAGCCGACCGTCGGTTCCGGACGAGCAGTACTTC. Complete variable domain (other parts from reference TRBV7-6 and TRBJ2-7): GAGVSQSPRYKVTKRGQDVALRCDPISGHVSLYWYRQALGQGPEFLTYFNYEAQQDKSGLPNDRFSAERPEGSISTLTIQRTEQRDSAMYRCASSRPSVPDEQYFGPGTRLTVT.

This chain's CDR3 is CASSQDPSSYEQYF. As DNA, the CDR3 is TGCGCCAGCAGCCAGGACCCCAGTAGCTACGAGCAGTACTTC. This sequence joins TRBV4-3 and TRBJ2-7; D call uncertain. The CDR3 length is 14 residues. V was pared by 3 bases and J by 3 bases, with 12 bases between. Looked up from germline, CDR1 is LGHNA and CDR2 is YSLEER.

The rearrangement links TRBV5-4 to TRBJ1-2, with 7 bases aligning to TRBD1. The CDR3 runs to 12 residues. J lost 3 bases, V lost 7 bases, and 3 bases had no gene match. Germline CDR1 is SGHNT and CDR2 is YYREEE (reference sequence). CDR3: CASQGGDYGYTF. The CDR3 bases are TGTGCCAGCCAGGGGGGGGACTATGGCTACACCTTC.

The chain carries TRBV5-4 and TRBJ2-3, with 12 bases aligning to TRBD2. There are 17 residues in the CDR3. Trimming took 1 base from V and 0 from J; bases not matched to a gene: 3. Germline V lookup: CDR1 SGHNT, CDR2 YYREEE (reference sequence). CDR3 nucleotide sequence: TGTGCCAGCAGCTTGCGGACTAGCGGGGTCAGCACAGATACGCAGTATTTT. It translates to CASSLRTSGVSTDTQYF.

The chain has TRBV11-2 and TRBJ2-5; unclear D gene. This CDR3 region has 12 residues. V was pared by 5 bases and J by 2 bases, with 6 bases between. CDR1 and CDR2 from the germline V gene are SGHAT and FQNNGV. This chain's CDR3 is CASSPGQETQYF. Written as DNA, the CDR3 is TGTGCCAGCAGCCCCGGGCAAGAGACCCAGTACTTC.

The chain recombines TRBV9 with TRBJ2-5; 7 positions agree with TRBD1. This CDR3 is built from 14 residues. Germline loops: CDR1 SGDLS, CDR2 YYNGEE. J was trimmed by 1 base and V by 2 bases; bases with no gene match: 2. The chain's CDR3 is CASSVRDSQETQYF. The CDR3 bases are TGTGCCAGCAGCGTCCGGGACAGCCAAGAGACCCAGTACTTC.

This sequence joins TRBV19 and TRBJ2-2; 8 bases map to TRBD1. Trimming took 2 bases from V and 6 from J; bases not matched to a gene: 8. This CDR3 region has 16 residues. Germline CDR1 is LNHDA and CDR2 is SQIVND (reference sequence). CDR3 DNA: TGTGCCAGTAGTATATATTCAGGGGGCGACGCCGGGGAGCTGTTTTTT. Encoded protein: CASSIYSGGDAGELFF.

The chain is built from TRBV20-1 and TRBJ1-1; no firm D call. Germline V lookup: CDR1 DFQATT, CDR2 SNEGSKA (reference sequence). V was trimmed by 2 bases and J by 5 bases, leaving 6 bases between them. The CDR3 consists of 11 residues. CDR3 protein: CSARWITEAFF. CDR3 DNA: TGCAGTGCTAGATGGATAACTGAAGCTTTCTTT.